These 26 T cell receptor beta chains were sequenced from one sample in a study of T cell responses to AZD1222 COVID-19 vaccine. Here immunoSEQ multiplex PCR was the method, and the copy in TCRdb shows in-frame clones only, minus some. The table includes around 100,000 clones, around 91% detected once. Specimen: peripheral blood, collected on day 0 of AZD1222 vaccination. The origin of the receptors is an adult in good health.

The chain joins TRBV4-1 to TRBJ2-3, with 7 positions matching TRBD2. The CDR3 is made up of 15 amino acids. V was clipped by 5 bases and J by 1 base; unmatched bases: 6. Germline V gives CDR1 MGHRA, CDR2 YSYEKL. DNA for the CDR3: TGCGCCAGCAGCTTGGGACTATCCCGCACAGATACGCAGTATTTT. Translated: CASSLGLSRTDTQYF.

This clone was seen a single time. The chain uses TRBV6-6 and TRBJ2-7, with 11 bases lining up with TRBD2. The CDR3 consists of 15 residues. The trim removed 6 bases at V and 10 bases at J, leaving 14 bases unmatched. Germline-derived CDR1 and CDR2 are MNHNY and SVGAGI (reference sequence). CDR3 coding DNA: TGTGCCAGCAGCCCACTAGCGGGGGCACTACGAGAACAGTACTTC. This sequence encodes CASSPLAGALREQYF.

The J gene is TRBJ2-3, the V gene TRBV5-4, with D tentatively TRBD2 (5 bases). This CDR3 region has 13 residues. Germline V gene sequence: CDR1 SGHNT, CDR2 YYREEE (reference sequence). The ends were cut back, 1 base at V and 6 bases at J, with 9 bases in the middle. CDR3 in DNA: TGTGCCAGCAGCTTGCGGGGTTCGGATACGCAGTATTTT. It translates to CASSLRGSDTQYF.

The CDR3 protein is CASSLTRTGPEAFF. In DNA form, the CDR3 reads TGCGCCAGCAGCCTGACCCGGACGGGCCCTGAAGCTTTCTTT. The V and J genes are TRBV5-1 and TRBJ1-1; D is undetermined. The CDR3 totals 14 residues. The V and J ends lost 4 bases and 6 bases respectively, with 16 bases between them. Looked up from germline, CDR1 is SGHRS and CDR2 is YFSETQ.

V gene TRBV7-3 combines with J gene TRBJ2-3; perhaps D is TRBD1 or TRBD2 (7 bases each). The CDR3 runs 18 residues. Germline CDR1 and CDR2: SGHTA and FQGTGA. The ends were cut back, 1 base at V and 6 bases at J, with 23 bases in the middle. CDR3 DNA: TGTGCCAGCAGCTTAAACGCCCAGGGGGGGACGACGGTGGATACGCAGTATTTT. It encodes CASSLNAQGGTTVDTQYF.

V and J are TRBV21-1 and TRBJ1-1; the table's D call TRBD1 went unverified against the DNA. TRBV21-1 constitutes a pseudogene. CDR3 size: 15 residues. The CDR3 DNA reads TGTGCCAGCAGCGAAAACAGGGGGCAGGGCACTGAAGCTTTCTTT. Amino acids: CASSENRGQGTEAFF.

This sequence joins TRBV28 and TRBJ2-7, with 10 bases that match TRBD1. This CDR3 spans 15 amino acids. Germline loops: CDR1 MDHEN, CDR2 SYDVKM. Trimming at V came to 5 bases and at J to 6 bases, leaving 10 bases not matched to a gene. The DNA of the CDR3 is TGTGCCAGCAGTCTCCCCGGGACAGGGGCCCTCGAGCAGTACTTC. This sequence encodes CASSLPGTGALEQYF. Looking up the rest from reference TRBV28 and TRBJ2-7 gives the full variable domain: DVKVTQSSRYLVKRTGEKVFLECVQDMDHENMFWYRQDPGLGLRLIYFSYDVKMKEKGDIPEGYSVSREKKERFSLILESASTNQTSMYLCASSLPGTGALEQYFGPGTRLTVT.

A remark on this clone: It is unclear where the CDR3 begins or ends on the DNA, so no DNA is shown, and the CDR3 is as TCRdb lists it. The V and J genes are TRBV28 and TRBJ2-6; the table's D call of TRBD1 was not tested on the DNA. From germline, CDR1 is MDHEN and CDR2 SYDVKM. The CDR3 is 15 amino acids long, termini counted. This CDR3 is CASSFLEKQVVVLTF.

This chain links TRBV10-3 with TRBJ1-6; D call uncertain. This CDR3 contains 14 residues. V was cut by 4 bases and J by 6 bases, with 10 bases left in between. Germline CDR1 reads ENHRY; CDR2 reads SYGVKD. In nucleotides, the CDR3 is TGTGCCATCAGTGCCAGGACGGGTAATTCACCCCTCCACTTT. This translates into CAISARTGNSPLHF.

The rearrangement links TRBV9 to TRBJ2-7; D ambiguous. This CDR3 is built from 14 residues. Germline assignment: CDR1 SGDLS and CDR2 YYNGEE. The V gene lost 4 bases and the J gene lost 1 base, with 12 bases spanning the gap. The CDR3 nucleotides read TGTGCCAGCAGCAGTGACATGAGTTCCTACGAGCAGTACTTC. As protein: CASSSDMSSYEQYF.

The chain is built from TRBV4-1 and TRBJ2-5; 10 nucleotides line up with TRBD2. V was pared by 3 bases and J by 5 bases, with 6 bases of the junction left unmatched. CDR1 and CDR2 (germline): MGHRA, YSYEKL. The CDR3 runs to 15 residues. CDR3 in DNA: TGCGCCAGCAGCCACCCTGGGACTAGCGCTGAGACCCAGTACTTC. It translates to CASSHPGTSAETQYF.

V is TRBV4-3 and J is TRBJ2-5; a weak D match, TRBD2 (7 bases). This CDR3 region has 16 residues. Germline CDR1 reads LGHNA; CDR2 reads YSLEER. V lost 1 base and J lost 1, with 13 bases in between. CDR3 bases: TGCGCCAGCAGCCAAGGTCGCGGGGGCTTCCAAGAGACCCAGTACTTC. Amino acid sequence: CASSQGRGGFQETQYF.

The rearrangement links TRBV4-3 to TRBJ1-2, with D possibly being TRBD1 (5 bases). Trimming left V 3 bases short and J 4 bases short, with 15 bases between. Germline CDR1 is LGHNA and CDR2 is YSLEER. CDR3 length: 15 residues. DNA for the CDR3: TGCGCCAGCAGCCAGGATCCCCATGGGGCCTATGGCTACACCTTC. This gives the protein CASSQDPHGAYGYTF.

The V gene is TRBV5-1, the J gene TRBJ2-7, with D possibly being TRBD2 (6 bases). With 7 bases removed from V and 3 bases from J, the gap between germline ends came to 14 bases. Per germline, CDR1 SGHRS and CDR2 YFSETQ. The CDR3 has 13 amino acids. The CDR3 nucleotides are TGCGCCAGCGGGGTACGACTAGGCTACGAGCAGTACTTC. It encodes CASGVRLGYEQYF.

The chain joins TRBV30 to TRBJ1-4; no clear D. The V gene lost 1 base and the J gene lost 7 bases, with 10 bases spanning the gap. Germline V gene lookup returns CDR1 GTSNPN and CDR2 SVGIG (reference sequence). The CDR3 covers 13 residues. The CDR3 DNA is TGTGCCTGGAGTGGGGCCCGAGGTGAAAAACTGTTTTTT. Amino acid sequence: CAWSGARGEKLFF.

This chain links TRBV5-1 with TRBJ1-4, with 7 bases that match TRBD1. The CDR3 has 14 amino acids. The ends lost 4 bases at V and 2 bases at J; junction bases unmatched: 2. Germline CDR1 and CDR2: SGHRS and YFSETQ. In DNA form, the CDR3 reads TGCGCCAGCAGCACGGGACAGACTAATGAAAAACTGTTTTTT. It encodes CASSTGQTNEKLFF.

This clone was recorded once. The chain uses TRBV3-1 (or the pseudogene TRBV3-2) and TRBJ1-2; D is ambiguous. Germline CDR1 LGHDT, CDR2 YNNKEL (reference sequence). This CDR3 is built from 16 residues. V lost 1 base, J lost 6 bases, and 18 bases lay in between. CDR3 sequence: CASSQASPRGRNGYTF. CDR3 sequence (DNA): TGTGCCAGCAGCCAAGCGTCACCCCGGGGTAGGAATGGCTACACCTTC.

V is TRBV4-3 and J is TRBJ2-3; 7 nucleotides line up with TRBD2. CDR1 is LGHNA and CDR2 is YSLEER in the germline V gene. The CDR3 is made up of 19 amino acids. The J segment lost 5 bases and the V segment lost 4 bases, leaving 21 bases of the junction unmatched. The DNA of the CDR3 is TGCGCCAGCAGCCGACAAAAAAGTAACACGGGGGGAACTAGAGATACGCAGTATTTT. It codes for CASSRQKSNTGGTRDTQYF.

V is TRBV7-9 and J is TRBJ2-1; TRBD2 aligns across 8 bases. The germline V gene encodes CDR1 SEHNR and CDR2 FQNEAQ (reference sequence). CDR3 size: 14 residues. V was pared by 11 bases and J by 4 bases, with 10 bases of the junction left unmatched. This CDR3 is CAGQLAELYNEQFF. For the CDR3, the DNA is TGTGCCGGACAACTAGCGGAACTATACAATGAGCAGTTCTTC.

The rearrangement joins TRBV5-6 to TRBJ2-7, with a possible D match to TRBD2 (6 bases). V lost 1 base and J lost 2, with 10 bases in between. The CDR3 totals 14 residues. In germline, CDR1 is SGHDT, CDR2 YYEEEE. Written as DNA, the CDR3 is TGTGCCAGCAGCTTGAGGACTATGGCCTACGAGCAGTACTTC. Translation: CASSLRTMAYEQYF.

This clone appeared a few times. V usage is TRBV21-1 and J usage is TRBJ1-4; the table gives TRBD1 as D, unverified against the DNA. TRBV21-1 is reported as a pseudogene. This CDR3 has 15 residues. The CDR3 region has the DNA TGTGCCAGCACCTCAAGAGGGACAGGGGACGAAAAACTGTTTTTT. Its protein product is CASTSRGTGDEKLFF.

The chain carries TRBV5-8 and TRBJ1-4, with D maybe TRBD1 (5 bases). The V and J ends lost 4 bases and 4 bases respectively, with 17 bases between them. Germline V CDR1 and CDR2: SGHTS, YDEGEE. This CDR3 is built from 16 residues. The CDR3, as DNA: TGTGCCAGCAGCCTACTGACGGGACTTAATAATGAAAAACTGTTTTTT. This translates into CASSLLTGLNNEKLFF.

This chain links TRBV19 with TRBJ2-2; D remains unclear. The CDR3 is 16 amino acids. Germline CDR1 reads LNHDA; CDR2 reads SQIVND (reference sequence). Trimming pared 3 bases from V and 4 bases from J, leaving 15 bases between. CDR3: CASSISIQQTTGELFF. The CDR3 region has the DNA TGTGCCAGTAGTATCTCGATCCAACAGACCACCGGGGAGCTGTTTTTT.

This sequence joins TRBV6-5 and TRBJ2-2; tentative D call: TRBD1 (5 bases). V gave up 4 bases and J gave up 1 base, with 7 bases separating them. CDR1 MNHEY and CDR2 SVGAGI come from the germline V gene. CDR3 length: 14 amino acids. The CDR3 coding sequence is TGTGCCAGCAGTTTTCAGGGGAACACCGGGGAGCTGTTTTTT. Encoded protein: CASSFQGNTGELFF.

The V call is TRBV7-9, the J call TRBJ2-6, with D unclear. CDR3 length equals 16 residues. CDR1 SEHNR and CDR2 FQNEAQ come from the germline V gene (reference sequence). V lost 1 base, J lost 0 bases, and 7 bases lay in between. CDR3 nucleotides: TGTGCCAGCAGCTTAGTACCGGCCTCTGGGGCCAACGTCCTGACTTTC. Its protein product is CASSLVPASGANVLTF.

The rearrangement links TRBV6-6 to TRBJ1-1; D remains ambiguous. V was shortened by 7 bases and J by 4 bases, with 13 bases between the two germline ends. The CDR3 length is 13 residues. Germline V lookup: CDR1 MNHNY, CDR2 SVGAGI (reference sequence). The CDR3 sequence is CASTGEVGTEAFF. CDR3 in DNA: TGTGCCAGCACCGGGGAGGTTGGCACTGAAGCTTTCTTT.